This paragraph covers one TCR beta chain sequence. The antigen is not known. The V end lost 5 bases, the J end lost 2 bases, and 10 bases lay between the germline ends. The germline gives CDR1 SGHTA, CDR2 FQGNSA. The CDR3 totals 13 residues. The sample comes from a study of cytomegalovirus exposure and HLA in healthy donors. Looking at the study overall: The 100 million to 120 million unique TCR beta sequences, from around 200 million T cells, were found by an earlier analysis. Of about 400 genotyped donors, 81% clustered with self-reported Caucasian donors. General observations from the study: V- and J-gene trimming of TCR beta was linked (in a later analysis) to a missense DCLRE1C variant. A later analysis revealed that TCR association rates differed between HLA loci, peaking at DRB1 and bottoming out at HLA-C.

Primers for the PCR totalled 60 Vbeta and 13 Jbeta. The assay was immunoSEQ multiplex PCR, and TCRdb's table has in-frame clones only and misses some. The sample yields under 200,000 clones, around 73% seen once. The sample taken for sequencing was PBMCs. This TCR was recovered from a woman aged 18-35 years in good health and CMV-seropositive. This sequence joins TRBV7-2 and TRBJ2-7; D is perhaps TRBD1 (5 bases). This CDR3 reads CASSPDTTYEQYF. The CDR3 coding sequence is TGTGCCAGCAGCCCGGACACAACCTACGAGCAGTACTTC.